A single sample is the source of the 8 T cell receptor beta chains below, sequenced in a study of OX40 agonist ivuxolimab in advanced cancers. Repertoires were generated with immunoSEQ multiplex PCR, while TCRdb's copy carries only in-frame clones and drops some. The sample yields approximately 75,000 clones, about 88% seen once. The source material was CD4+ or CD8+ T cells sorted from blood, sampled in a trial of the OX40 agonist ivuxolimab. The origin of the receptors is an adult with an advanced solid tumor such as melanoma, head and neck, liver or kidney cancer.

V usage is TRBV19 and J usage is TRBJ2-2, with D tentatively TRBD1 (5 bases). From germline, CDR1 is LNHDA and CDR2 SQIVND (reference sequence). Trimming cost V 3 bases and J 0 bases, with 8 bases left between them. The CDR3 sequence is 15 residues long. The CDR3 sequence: CASSIQGANTGELFF. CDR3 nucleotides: TGTGCCAGTAGTATCCAGGGCGCGAACACCGGGGAGCTGTTTTTT.

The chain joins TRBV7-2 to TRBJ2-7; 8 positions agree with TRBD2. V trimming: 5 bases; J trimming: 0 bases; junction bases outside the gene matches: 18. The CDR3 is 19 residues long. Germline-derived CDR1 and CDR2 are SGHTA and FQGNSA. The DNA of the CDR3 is TGTGCCAGCAGCCTGTCTGGCGCGGGGGGTCTATTGAGCTCCTACGAGCAGTACTTC. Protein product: CASSLSGAGGLLSSYEQYF.

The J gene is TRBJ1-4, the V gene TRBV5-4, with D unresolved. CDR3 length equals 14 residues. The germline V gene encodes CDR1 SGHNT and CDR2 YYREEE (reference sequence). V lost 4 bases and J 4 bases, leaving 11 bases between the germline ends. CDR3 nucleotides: TGTGCCAGCAGCCGGTCCGGACTTAATGAAAAACTGTTTTTT. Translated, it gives CASSRSGLNEKLFF.

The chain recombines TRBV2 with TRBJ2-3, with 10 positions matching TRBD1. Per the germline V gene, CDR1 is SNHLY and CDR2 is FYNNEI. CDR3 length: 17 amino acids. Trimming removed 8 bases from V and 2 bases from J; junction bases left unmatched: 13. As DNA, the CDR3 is TGTGCCAGCGGGGAATCACCGGGACAGGGGTTCACAGATACGCAGTATTTT. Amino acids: CASGESPGQGFTDTQYF. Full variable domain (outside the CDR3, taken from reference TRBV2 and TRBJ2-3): EPEVTQTPSHQVTQMGQEVILRCVPISNHLYFYWYRQILGQKVEFLVSFYNNEISEKSEIFDDQFSVERPDGSNFTLKIRSTKLEDSAMYFCASGESPGQGFTDTQYFGPGTRLTVL.

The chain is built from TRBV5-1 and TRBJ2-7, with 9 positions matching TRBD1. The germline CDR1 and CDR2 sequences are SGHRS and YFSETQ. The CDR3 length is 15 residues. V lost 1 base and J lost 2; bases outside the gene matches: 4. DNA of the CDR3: TGCGCCAGCAGCTTGACTAGACAGGGGGCCTACGAGCAGTACTTC. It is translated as CASSLTRQGAYEQYF.

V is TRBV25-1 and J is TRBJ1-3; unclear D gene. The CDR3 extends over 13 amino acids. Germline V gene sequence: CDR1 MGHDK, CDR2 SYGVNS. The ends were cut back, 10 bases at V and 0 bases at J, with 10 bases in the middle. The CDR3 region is CATYHDSGNTIYF. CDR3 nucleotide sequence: TGTGCCACCTATCATGACTCTGGAAACACCATATATTTT.

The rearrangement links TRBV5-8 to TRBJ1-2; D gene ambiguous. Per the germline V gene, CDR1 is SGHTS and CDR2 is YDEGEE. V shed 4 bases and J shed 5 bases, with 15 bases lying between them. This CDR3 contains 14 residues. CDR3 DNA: TGTGCCAGCAGCGTGAGGACGGAACCTTATGGCTACACCTTC. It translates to CASSVRTEPYGYTF.

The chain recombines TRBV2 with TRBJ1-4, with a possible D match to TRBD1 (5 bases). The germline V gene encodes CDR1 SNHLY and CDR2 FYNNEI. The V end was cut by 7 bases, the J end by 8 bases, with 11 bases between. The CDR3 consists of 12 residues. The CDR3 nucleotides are TGTGCCAGCACCAGGGTTCGGGAAAAACTGTTTTTT. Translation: CASTRVREKLFF.